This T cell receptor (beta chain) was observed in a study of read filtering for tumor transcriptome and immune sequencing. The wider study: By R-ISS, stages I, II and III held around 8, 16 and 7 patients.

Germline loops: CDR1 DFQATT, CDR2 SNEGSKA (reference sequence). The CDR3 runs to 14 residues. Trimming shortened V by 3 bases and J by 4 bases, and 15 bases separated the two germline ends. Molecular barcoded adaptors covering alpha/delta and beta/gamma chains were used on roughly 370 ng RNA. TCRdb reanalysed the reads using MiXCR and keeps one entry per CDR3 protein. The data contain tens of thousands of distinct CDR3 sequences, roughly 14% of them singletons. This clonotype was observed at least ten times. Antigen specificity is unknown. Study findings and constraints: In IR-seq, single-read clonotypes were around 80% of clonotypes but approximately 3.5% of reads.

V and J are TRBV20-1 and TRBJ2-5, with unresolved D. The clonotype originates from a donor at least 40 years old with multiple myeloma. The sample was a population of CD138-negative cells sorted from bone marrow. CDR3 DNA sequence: TGCAGTGCTAGCTCTCAGGATGGGCGAGAGACCCAGTACTTC. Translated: CSASSQDGRETQYF.